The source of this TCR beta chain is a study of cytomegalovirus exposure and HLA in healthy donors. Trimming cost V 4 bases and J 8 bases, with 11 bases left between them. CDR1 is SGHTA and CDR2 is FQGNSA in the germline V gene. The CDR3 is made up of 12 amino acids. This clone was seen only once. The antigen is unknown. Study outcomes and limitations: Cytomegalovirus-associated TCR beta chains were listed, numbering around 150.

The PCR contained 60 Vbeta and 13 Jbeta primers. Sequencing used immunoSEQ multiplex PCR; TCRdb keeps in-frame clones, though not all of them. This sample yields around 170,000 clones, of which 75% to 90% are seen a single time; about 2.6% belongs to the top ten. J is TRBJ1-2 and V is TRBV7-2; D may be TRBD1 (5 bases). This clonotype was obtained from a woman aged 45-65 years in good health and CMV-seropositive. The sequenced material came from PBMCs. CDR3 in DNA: TGTGCCAGCAGCTGGACAACTGGGGGCTACACCTTC. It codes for CASSWTTGGYTF.